This TCR beta chain was documented in a study of T cell repertoires in cytomegalovirus infection. Study details: Indicated by public TCR beta signatures were CMV infection and matching HLA type.

TCRdb analysed the reads with MiXCR anew, one entry per CDR3 protein. The table has almost 300,000 distinct CDR3 sequences, about 9.2% seen once. Whole-study findings and limits: The study found HLA-C-restricted CMV-specific TCR beta clonotypes dominating the ex vivo response. Summed frequency of shared TCR beta families picked out CMV carriers who also had the relevant HLA.

This clonotype was recorded at least ten times. Its antigen is currently unknown. The CDR3 consists of 18 residues. Per germline, CDR1 SGHVS and CDR2 FNYEAQ. The ends were cut back, 3 bases at V and 5 bases at J, with 22 bases in the middle. This sequence joins TRBV7-6 and TRBJ2-2; D is unclear. The sample consisted of PBMCs. This TCR derives from a human donor in good health (CMV status not recorded). Some clones in this sample may be carry-over from other donors' samples. The CDR3 sequence is CASSLFVSIRESTGELFF. As DNA, the CDR3 is TGTGCCAGCAGCTTGTTCGTGTCGATTAGGGAATCGACCGGGGAGCTGTTTTTT. The whole variable domain, filled in from reference TRBV7-6 and TRBJ2-2, reads GAGVSQSPRYKVTKRGQDVALRCDPISGHVSLYWYRQALGQGPEFLTYFNYEAQQDKSGLPNDRFSAERPEGSISTLTIQRTEQRDSAMYRCASSLFVSIRESTGELFFGEGSRLTVL.